This TCR beta chain was documented in a study of regulatory T cells in long-lasting Graves disease. Study-level points and caveats: Lower TCR diversity characterized persistent Graves' patients relative to newly diagnosed patients. Newly diagnosed patients shared 1,000 or so public clonotypes; persistent patients shared approximately 2,700.

Time point indicated: newly diagnosed GD, antithyroid drugs for less than 3 months. PBMC-derived RNA was used for the TCR library. By American Thyroid Association guidelines, Graves' disease was diagnosed in the cohort. Assembly of TCR beta libraries relied on iRepertoire HTBI primers together with Arm-PCR of CDR3 regions. TCRdb re-called the multiplex PCR reads through MiXCR, storing one row per CDR3 protein. The sample has a few hundred thousand distinct CDR3 sequences, roughly 14% seen once. Comments on this clonotype: The antigen remains unidentified.

The CDR3 sequence is 13 residues long. The V end lost 0 bases, the J end lost 3 bases, and 8 bases lay between the germline ends. The V gene's germline CDR1 is DFQATT and CDR2 SNEGSKA (reference sequence). These data were also filed under a second study, of T cells in Graves' hyperthyroidism and ophthalmopathy. That publication notes: Researchers ran a first-round RT-PCR on the TCR CDR3 using the HTBI primer set.

The chain joins TRBV20-1 to TRBJ1-2, with unresolved D. The sample consisted of peripheral blood mononuclear cells (PBMCs), taken at new diagnosis, from a patient treated with antithyroid drugs. The receptor comes from a man in his thirties or forties with Graves disease. CDR3 protein: CSARDSGYYGYTF. The CDR3 nucleotides are TGCAGTGCTAGAGATTCAGGATACTATGGCTACACCTTC.